This T cell receptor (beta chain) was obtained from a study of blood T cells in healthy people across ages. Comment on this clonotype: Its target is not known.

For the second PCR, which ran for about 7 to 11 cycles, a sample-barcoded 5' primer and a J-beta primer mix were used. TCRdb re-derived calls from the 5' RACE reads in MiXCR, one entry per CDR3 protein. The profile shows about 570,000 distinct CDR3 sequences, approximately 30% of them singletons. The CDR3 extends over 15 amino acids. Germline loops: CDR1 KGHSH, CDR2 LQKENI. Study outcomes and limitations: Comparison with aged donors showed that long-lived donors had more naive CD4+ cells and higher diversity.

The gene calls are TRBV18 and TRBJ2-5; 7 bases align to TRBD1. The J call may be wrong; the DNA end is better matched by TRBJ2-7. The receptor was isolated from a woman in her sixties or seventies in good health. Specimen: blood. CDR3 bases: TGTGCCAGCTCCCTCGGGACAGCCATCTCCTACGAGCAGTACTTC. Protein sequence: CASSLGTAISYEQYF.